Presented here are 8 T cell receptor beta chains from one specimen sequenced in a study of cytomegalovirus exposure and HLA in healthy donors. PCR was performed using 60 Vbeta and 13 Jbeta primers. Using immunoSEQ multiplex PCR, the repertoire was profiled, and TCRdb retains in-frame clones only, with some absent. The repertoire holds around 99,000 clones, 60% to 80% seen once, with less than 2.5% in the top ten. The material sequenced was PBMCs. Source of these receptors: a man between 18 and 35 years old in good health and CMV-seronegative.

The chain joins TRBV18 to TRBJ1-6; 9 bases are a match to TRBD1. CDR1 and CDR2 (germline): KGHSH, LQKENI. After removal of 3 bases from V and 13 bases from J, the junction contained 7 bases not matched to a gene. The length of the CDR3 is 14 residues. The DNA for the CDR3 is TGTGCCAGCTCACCCTTCAGGACAGGGGACCCCCTCCACTTT. It codes for CASSPFRTGDPLHF.

Only a few counts were recorded for this clone. The chain combines TRBV6-1 with TRBJ1-2, with TRBD1 matching over 7 bases. Unmatched junction bases numbered 7, after V lost 6 bases and J lost 6 bases. The CDR3 is 13 residues long. CDR1 is MNHNS, CDR2 SASEGT, per germline. CDR3 sequence: CASRVWTGDGYTF. The CDR3, as DNA: TGTGCCAGCAGGGTATGGACAGGAGATGGCTACACCTTC.

The V gene is TRBV10-3, the J gene TRBJ1-1; no reliable D call. CDR1 ENHRY and CDR2 SYGVKD come from the germline V gene. Between the trimmed V and J ends, which lost 6 bases and 5 bases, there was a span of 10 bases. The CDR3 loop spans 12 amino acids. The DNA of the CDR3 is TGTGCCATCAGAGGCCGGGATACTGAAGCTTTCTTT. This translates into CAIRGRDTEAFF.

This clone has a handful of counts. The rearrangement joins TRBV15 to TRBJ2-3; 8 nucleotides line up with TRBD2. CDR3 length: 18 residues. The V and J ends lost 3 bases and 6 bases, in that order; junction bases with no gene match: 17. CDR1 and CDR2 (germline): LNHNV, YYDKDF (reference sequence). CDR3 residues: CATSRAAGTRGSGDTQYF. The CDR3 DNA follows: TGTGCCACCAGCAGGGCTGCCGGGACTAGAGGTTCCGGGGATACGCAGTATTTT.

V gene TRBV5-4 combines with J gene TRBJ2-7; TRBD2 aligns across 8 bases. The V gene's germline CDR1 is SGHNT and CDR2 YYREEE (reference sequence). CDR3 length: 16 residues. V trimming: 1 base; J trimming: 3 bases; junction bases outside the gene matches: 9. The DNA for the CDR3 is TGTGCCAGCAGCTTGCCTAGCGGGTGGCAGTACTACGAGCAGTACTTC. As protein: CASSLPSGWQYYEQYF.

This clone was seen just once. The chain has TRBV7-6 and TRBJ2-2; D is unclear. This CDR3 region has 15 residues. Trimming shortened V by 5 bases and J by 6 bases, and 16 bases separated the two germline ends. Germline CDR1 and CDR2: SGHVS and FNYEAQ. The CDR3 DNA reads as TGTGCCAGCAGCCCCACCGTACTGTTTGCCGGGGAGCTGTTTTTT. Its translation is CASSPTVLFAGELFF.

This clone appeared once. This chain's CDR3 is CASSYSRGDTEAFF. In DNA form, the CDR3 reads TGTGCCAGCAGTTACTCGCGCGGGGATACTGAAGCTTTCTTT. The gene calls are TRBV6-6 and TRBJ1-1; no clear D. Between the trimmed V and J ends, which lost 0 bases and 5 bases, there was a span of 10 bases. From germline, CDR1 is MNHNY and CDR2 SVGAGI (reference sequence). This CDR3 region has 14 residues.

This sequence joins TRBV6-5 and TRBJ1-2, with 9 bases lining up with TRBD1. J was trimmed by 6 bases and V by 4 bases; bases with no gene match: 12. The CDR3 has 16 amino acids. The germline V gene has CDR1 MNHEY and CDR2 SVGAGI. CDR3 DNA sequence: TGTGCCAGCAGTTCCCCGACACAGGGGGCGACCCATGGCTACACCTTC. The encoded protein is CASSSPTQGATHGYTF.